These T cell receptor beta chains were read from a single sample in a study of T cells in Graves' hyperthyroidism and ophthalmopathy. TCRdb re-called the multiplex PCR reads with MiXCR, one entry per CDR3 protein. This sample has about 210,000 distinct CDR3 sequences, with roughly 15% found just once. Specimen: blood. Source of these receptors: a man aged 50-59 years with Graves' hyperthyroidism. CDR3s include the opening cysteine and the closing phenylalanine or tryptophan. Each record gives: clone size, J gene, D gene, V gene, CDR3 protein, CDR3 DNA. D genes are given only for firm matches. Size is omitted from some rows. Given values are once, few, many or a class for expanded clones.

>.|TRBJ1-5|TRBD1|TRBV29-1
CSVLLNGAGGGQPQHF
TGCAGCGTTCTCCTAAACGGGGCAGGGGGCGGACAGCCCCAGCATTTT
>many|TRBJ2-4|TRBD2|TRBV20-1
CSASPAGEEAKNIQYF
TGCAGTGCTAGTCCGGCGGGGGAGGAGGCCAAAAACATTCAGTACTTC
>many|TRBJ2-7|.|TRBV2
CASKDLSYEQYF
TGTGCCAGCAAAGATCTTTCCTACGAGCAGTACTTC
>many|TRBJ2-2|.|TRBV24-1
CATSDSGRGKTGELFF
TGTGCCACCAGTGATTCGGGGAGGGGGAAGACCGGGGAGCTGTTTTTT
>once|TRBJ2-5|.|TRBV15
CATSPGETQYF
TGTGCCACCAGCCCCGGGGAGACCCAGTACTTC
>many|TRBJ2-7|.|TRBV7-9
CASSLGDRQHYEQYF
TGTGCCAGCAGCTTAGGCGACAGGCAGCACTACGAGCAGTACTTC
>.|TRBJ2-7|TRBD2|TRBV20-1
CSAGTSGAYEQYF
TGCAGTGCTGGGACTAGCGGGGCCTACGAGCAGTACTTC
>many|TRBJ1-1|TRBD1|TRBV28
CASSPTGFEAFF
TGTGCCAGCAGTCCGACAGGGTTTGAAGCTTTCTTT
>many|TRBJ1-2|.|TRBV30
CAWSALQGSDGYTF
TGTGCCTGGAGTGCGTTACAGGGAAGCGATGGCTACACCTTC
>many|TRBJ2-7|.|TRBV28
CASNHPSSYEQYF
TGTGCCAGCAACCATCCGAGCTCCTACGAGCAGTACTTC
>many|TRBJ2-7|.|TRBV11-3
CASSLRPTGRNEQYF
TGTGCCAGCAGCTTAAGACCAACAGGGAGGAACGAGCAGTACTTC
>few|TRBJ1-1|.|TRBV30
CAWRLVRSAFF
TGTGCCTGGAGGTTAGTAAGGAGTGCTTTCTTT
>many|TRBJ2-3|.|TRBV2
CASSDQLSTDTQYF
TGTGCCAGCAGTGACCAACTAAGCACAGATACGCAGTATTTT
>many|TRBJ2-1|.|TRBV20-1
CSAREPSGREQFF
TGCAGTGCTAGAGAACCCAGCGGGCGTGAGCAGTTCTTC
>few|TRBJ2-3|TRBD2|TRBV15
CATSTKRDQRTDTQYF
TGTGCCACCAGTACAAAGCGGGATCAGCGCACAGATACGCAGTATTTT
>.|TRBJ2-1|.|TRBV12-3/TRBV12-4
CASSPRTFYNEQLF
TGTGCCAGCAGCCCAAGGACATTCTACAATGAGCAGCTCTTC
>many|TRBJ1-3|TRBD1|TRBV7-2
CASSLRTGGNSGNTIYF
TGTGCCAGCAGCCTGCGGACAGGGGGCAATTCTGGAAACACCATATATTTT
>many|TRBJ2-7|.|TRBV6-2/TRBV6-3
CASSPTGRRGEQYF
TGTGCCAGCAGCCCCACGGGGAGGAGGGGGGAGCAGTACTTC
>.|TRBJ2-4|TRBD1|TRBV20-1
CSAEGDDRGGENIQYF
TGCAGTGCTGAGGGGGACGACAGGGGCGGGGAAAACATTCAGTACTTC
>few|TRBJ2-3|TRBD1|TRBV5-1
CASTPGQGGDTQYF
TGCGCCAGCACCCCGGGACAGGGAGGAGATACGCAGTATTTT
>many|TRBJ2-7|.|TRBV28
CASSLKFVGTRSYEQYF
TGTGCCAGCAGTTTAAAGTTTGTCGGAACTAGGTCCTACGAGCAGTACTTC
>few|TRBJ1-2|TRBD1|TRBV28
CASSFGQGAGGYTF
TGTGCCAGCAGCTTTGGACAGGGGGCGGGGGGCTACACCTTC
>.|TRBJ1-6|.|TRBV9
CASSVEDGGHLHF
TGTGCCAGCAGCGTAGAGGATGGGGGTCACCTCCACTTT
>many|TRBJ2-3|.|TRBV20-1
CSARDRRGYTDTQYF
TGCAGTGCTAGAGATAGACGGGGATACACAGATACGCAGTATTTT